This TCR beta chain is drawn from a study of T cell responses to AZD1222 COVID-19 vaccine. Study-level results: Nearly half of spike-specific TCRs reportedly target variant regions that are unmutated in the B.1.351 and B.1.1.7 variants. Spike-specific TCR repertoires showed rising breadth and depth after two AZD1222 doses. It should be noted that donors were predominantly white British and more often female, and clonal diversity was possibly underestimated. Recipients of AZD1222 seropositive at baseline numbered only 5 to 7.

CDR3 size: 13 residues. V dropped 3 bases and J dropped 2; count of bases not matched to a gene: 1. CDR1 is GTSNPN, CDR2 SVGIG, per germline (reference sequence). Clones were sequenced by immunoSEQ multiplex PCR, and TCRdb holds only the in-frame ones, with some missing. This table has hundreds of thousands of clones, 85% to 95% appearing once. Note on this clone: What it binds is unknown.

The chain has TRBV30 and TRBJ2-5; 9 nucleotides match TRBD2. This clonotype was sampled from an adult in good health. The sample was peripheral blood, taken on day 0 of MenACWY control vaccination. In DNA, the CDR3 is TGTGCCTGGAGGACTAGCGGACAAGAGACCCAGTACTTC. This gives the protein CAWRTSGQETQYF.